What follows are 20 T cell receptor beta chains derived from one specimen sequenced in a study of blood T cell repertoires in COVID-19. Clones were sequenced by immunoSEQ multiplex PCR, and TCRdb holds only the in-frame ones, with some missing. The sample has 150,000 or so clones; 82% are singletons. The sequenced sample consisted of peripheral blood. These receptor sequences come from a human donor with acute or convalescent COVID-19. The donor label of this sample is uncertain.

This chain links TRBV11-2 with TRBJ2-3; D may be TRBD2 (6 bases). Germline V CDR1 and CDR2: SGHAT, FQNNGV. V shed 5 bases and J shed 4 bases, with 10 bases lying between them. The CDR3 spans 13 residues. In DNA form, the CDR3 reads TGTGCCAGCAGCGGGAGGTCCGCAGATACGCAGTATTTT. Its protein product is CASSGRSADTQYF. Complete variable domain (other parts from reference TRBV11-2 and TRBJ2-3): EAGVAQSPRYKIIEKRQSVAFWCNPISGHATLYWYQQILGQGPKLLIQFQNNGVVDDSQLPKDRFSAERLKGVDSTLKIQPAKLEDSAVYLCASSGRSADTQYFGPGTRLTVL.

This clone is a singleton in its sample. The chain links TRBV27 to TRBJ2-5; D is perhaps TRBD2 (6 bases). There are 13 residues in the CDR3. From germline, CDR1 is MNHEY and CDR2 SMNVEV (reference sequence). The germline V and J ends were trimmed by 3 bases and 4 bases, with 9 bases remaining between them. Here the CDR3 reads CASSFGRGETQYF. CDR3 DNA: TGTGCCAGCAGTTTTGGGCGGGGAGAGACCCAGTACTTC.

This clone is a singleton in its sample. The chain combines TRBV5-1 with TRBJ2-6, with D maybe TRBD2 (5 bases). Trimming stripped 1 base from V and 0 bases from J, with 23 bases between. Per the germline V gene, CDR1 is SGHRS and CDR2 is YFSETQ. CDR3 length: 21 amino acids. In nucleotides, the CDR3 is TGCGCCAGCAGCTTGTCCGGCCTCTGGACTTCCGACCACTCTGGGGCCAACGTCCTGACTTTC. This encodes CASSLSGLWTSDHSGANVLTF.

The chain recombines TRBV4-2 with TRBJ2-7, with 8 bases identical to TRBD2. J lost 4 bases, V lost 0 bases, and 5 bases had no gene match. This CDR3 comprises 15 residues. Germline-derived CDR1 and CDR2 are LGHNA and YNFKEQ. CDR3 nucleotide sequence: TGTGCCAGCAGCCAAGATCTTAGCGGGGCTTACGAGCAGTACTTC. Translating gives CASSQDLSGAYEQYF.

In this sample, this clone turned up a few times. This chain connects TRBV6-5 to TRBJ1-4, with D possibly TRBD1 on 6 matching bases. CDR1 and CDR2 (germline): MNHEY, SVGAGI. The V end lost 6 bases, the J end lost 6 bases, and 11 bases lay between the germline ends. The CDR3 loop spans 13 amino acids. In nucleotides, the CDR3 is TGTGCCAGCAGGGTACAGGGTGATGAAAAACTGTTTTTT. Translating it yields CASRVQGDEKLFF.

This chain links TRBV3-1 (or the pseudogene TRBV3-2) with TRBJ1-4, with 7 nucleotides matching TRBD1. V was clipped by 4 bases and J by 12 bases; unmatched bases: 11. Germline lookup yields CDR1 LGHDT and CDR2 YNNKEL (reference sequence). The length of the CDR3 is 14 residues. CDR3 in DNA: TGTGCCAGCAGCCGTCGACAGGGTCGAACGGAACTGTTTTTT. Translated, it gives CASSRRQGRTELFF.

CDR3 amino acids: CASSLGLAVGNEQFF. In DNA form, the CDR3 reads TGTGCCAGCAGCTTAGGGCTAGCGGTGGGGAATGAGCAGTTCTTC. The chain has TRBV7-2 and TRBJ2-1; 7 positions match TRBD2. V shed 1 base, J shed 7 bases, and the junction held 7 bases outside the gene matches. The germline V gene encodes CDR1 SGHTA and CDR2 FQGNSA. The length of the CDR3 is 15 residues.

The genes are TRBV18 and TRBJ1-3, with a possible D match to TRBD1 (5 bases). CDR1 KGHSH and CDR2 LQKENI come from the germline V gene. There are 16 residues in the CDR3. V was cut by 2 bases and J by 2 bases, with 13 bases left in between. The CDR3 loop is CASSPSQGGTGNTIYF. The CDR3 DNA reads TGTGCCAGCTCACCAAGCCAGGGAGGTACTGGAAACACCATATATTTT.

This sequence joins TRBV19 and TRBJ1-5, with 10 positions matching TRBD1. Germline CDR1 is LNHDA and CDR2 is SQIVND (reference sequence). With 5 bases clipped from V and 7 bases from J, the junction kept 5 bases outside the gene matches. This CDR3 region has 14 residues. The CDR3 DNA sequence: TGTGCCAGTAGTCCGACAGGGGGCGAACAGCCCCAGCATTTT. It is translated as CASSPTGGEQPQHF.

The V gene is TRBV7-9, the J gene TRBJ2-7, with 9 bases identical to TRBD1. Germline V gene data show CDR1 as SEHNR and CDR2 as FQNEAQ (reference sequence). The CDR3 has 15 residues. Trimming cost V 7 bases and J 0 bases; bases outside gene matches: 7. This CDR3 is CASTSGQGISYEQYF. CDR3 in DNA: TGTGCCAGCACCTCGGGACAGGGAATCTCCTACGAGCAGTACTTC. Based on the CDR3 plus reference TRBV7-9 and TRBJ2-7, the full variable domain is DTGVSQNPRHKITKRGQNVTFRCDPISEHNRLYWYRQTLGQGPEFLTYFQNEAQLEKSRLLSDRFSAERPKGSFSTLEIQRTEQGDSAMYLCASTSGQGISYEQYFGPGTRLTVT.

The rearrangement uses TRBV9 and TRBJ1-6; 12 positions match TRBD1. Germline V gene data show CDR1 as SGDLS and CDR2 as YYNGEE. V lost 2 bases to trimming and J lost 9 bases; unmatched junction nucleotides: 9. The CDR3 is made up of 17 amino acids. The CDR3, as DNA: TGTGCCAGCAGCGTTTTATCCGGGACAGGGGGCGGTTCACCCCTCCACTTT. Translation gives CASSVLSGTGGGSPLHF.

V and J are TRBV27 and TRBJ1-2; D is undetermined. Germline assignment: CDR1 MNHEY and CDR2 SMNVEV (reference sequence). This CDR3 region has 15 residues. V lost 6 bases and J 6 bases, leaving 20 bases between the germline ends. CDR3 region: CASRPFVEQFHGYTF. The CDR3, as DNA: TGTGCCAGCAGACCCTTCGTTGAACAGTTCCATGGCTACACCTTC.

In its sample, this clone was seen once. The CDR3 sequence: CASSLTTGQGAEAFF. The CDR3 DNA is TGTGCCAGCAGCTTAACGACGGGACAGGGGGCTGAAGCTTTCTTT. V is TRBV7-2 and J is TRBJ1-1; 11 bases agree with TRBD1. The CDR3 loop spans 15 amino acids. Germline V CDR1 and CDR2: SGHTA, FQGNSA. The J segment lost 6 bases and the V segment lost 2 bases, leaving 5 bases of the junction unmatched.

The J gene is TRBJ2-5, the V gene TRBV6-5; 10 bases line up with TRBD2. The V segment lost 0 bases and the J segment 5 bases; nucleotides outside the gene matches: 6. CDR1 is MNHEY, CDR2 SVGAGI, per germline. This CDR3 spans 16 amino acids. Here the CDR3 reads CASSYSPSGGVETQYF. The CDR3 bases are TGTGCCAGCAGTTACTCGCCCAGCGGGGGGGTGGAGACCCAGTACTTC.

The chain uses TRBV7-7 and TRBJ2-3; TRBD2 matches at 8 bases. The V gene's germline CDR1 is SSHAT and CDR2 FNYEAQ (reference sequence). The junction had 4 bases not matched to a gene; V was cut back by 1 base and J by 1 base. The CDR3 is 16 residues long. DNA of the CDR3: TGTGCCAGCAGCTTAGGGCGGGGGGTTGGCACAGATACGCAGTATTTT. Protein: CASSLGRGVGTDTQYF.

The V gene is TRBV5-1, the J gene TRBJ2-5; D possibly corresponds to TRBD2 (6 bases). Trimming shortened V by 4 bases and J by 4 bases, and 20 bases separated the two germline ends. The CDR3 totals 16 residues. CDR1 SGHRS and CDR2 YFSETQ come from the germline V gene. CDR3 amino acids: CASSQSGGLRRETQYF. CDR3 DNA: TGCGCCAGCAGCCAAAGCGGCGGACTACGGCGAGAGACCCAGTACTTC.

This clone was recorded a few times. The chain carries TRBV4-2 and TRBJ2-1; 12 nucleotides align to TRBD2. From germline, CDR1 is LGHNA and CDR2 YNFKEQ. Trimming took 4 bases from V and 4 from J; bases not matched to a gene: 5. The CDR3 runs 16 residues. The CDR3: CASSPAGLAGYNEQFF. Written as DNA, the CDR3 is TGTGCCAGCAGCCCTGCCGGACTAGCGGGGTACAATGAGCAGTTCTTC.

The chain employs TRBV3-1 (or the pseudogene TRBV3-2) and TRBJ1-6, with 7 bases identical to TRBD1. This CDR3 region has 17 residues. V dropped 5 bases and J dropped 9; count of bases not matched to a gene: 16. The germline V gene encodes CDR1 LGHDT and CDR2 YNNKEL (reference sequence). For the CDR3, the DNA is TGTGCCAGCAGCACAGACAGACAGGGCCCCCCGAGTTCACCCCTCCACTTT. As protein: CASSTDRQGPPSSPLHF.

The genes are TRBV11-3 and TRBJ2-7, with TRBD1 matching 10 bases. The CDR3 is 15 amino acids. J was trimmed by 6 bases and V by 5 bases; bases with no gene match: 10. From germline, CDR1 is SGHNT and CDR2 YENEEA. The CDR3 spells CASSPGTGESTEQYF. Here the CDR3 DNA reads TGTGCCAGCAGCCCAGGGACAGGGGAATCTACCGAGCAGTACTTC.

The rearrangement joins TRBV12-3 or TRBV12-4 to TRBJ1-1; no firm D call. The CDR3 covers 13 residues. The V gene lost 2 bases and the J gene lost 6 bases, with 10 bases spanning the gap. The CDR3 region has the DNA TGTGCCAGCAGTTTATCCCCAGGCTCTGAAGCTTTCTTT. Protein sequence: CASSLSPGSEAFF.